Below, 20 T cell receptor beta chains from the same sample are listed, as sequenced in a study of PD-L1 blockade in urothelial cancer. Time point here: pretreatment peripheral blood. The assay was immunoSEQ multiplex PCR, and TCRdb's table has in-frame clones only and misses some. The sample holds about 35,000 clones, 75% to 85% seen once. This specimen consisted of PBMCs, obtained around atezolizumab (anti-PD-L1) treatment. Receptors originate from a man aged 60 to 75 with urothelial cancer.

The genes are TRBV5-1 and TRBJ2-2; possible D gene TRBD2, 6 bases. Trimming shortened V by 4 bases and J by 2 bases, and 21 bases separated the two germline ends. There are 18 residues in the CDR3. Looked up from germline, CDR1 is SGHRS and CDR2 is YFSETQ. The chain's CDR3 is CASSPGGSGVANTGELFF. CDR3 sequence (DNA): TGCGCCAGCAGCCCCGGAGGTAGCGGTGTTGCTAACACCGGGGAGCTGTTTTTT.

The chain uses TRBV10-3 and TRBJ2-3, with TRBD2 identical over 11 bases. The V gene's germline CDR1 is ENHRY and CDR2 SYGVKD. The ends lost 0 bases at V and 1 base at J; junction bases unmatched: 3. The CDR3 length is 17 residues. Here the CDR3 DNA reads TGTGCCATCAGTGAGTCACTAGCGGGGGCGCGCACAGATACGCAGTATTTT. Amino acid sequence: CAISESLAGARTDTQYF.

This chain uses TRBV28 with TRBJ1-1; maybe TRBD1 (6 bases). Germline assignment: CDR1 MDHEN and CDR2 SYDVKM. Trimming stripped 4 bases from V and 5 bases from J, with 17 bases between. The CDR3 is made up of 15 amino acids. CDR3 region: CASSSPGGGQTEAFF. CDR3 DNA sequence: TGTGCCAGCAGTTCCCCGGGAGGGGGTCAAACTGAAGCTTTCTTT.

The rearrangement uses TRBV28 and TRBJ2-3, with D tentatively TRBD1 (6 bases). CDR1 and CDR2 from the germline V gene are MDHEN and SYDVKM. Trimming took 8 bases from V and 0 from J, leaving 15 bases between them. The CDR3 consists of 15 residues. CDR3 residues: CASRKGGYSTDTQYF. CDR3 coding DNA: TGTGCCAGCCGGAAAGGGGGTTATAGCACAGATACGCAGTATTTT.

A single count supports this clone. The chain employs TRBV4-1 and TRBJ1-2; D is possibly TRBD1 (5 bases). V was pared by 0 bases and J by 2 bases, with 7 bases between. This CDR3 comprises 14 residues. The V gene's germline CDR1 is MGHRA and CDR2 YSYEKL. The CDR3 sequence: CASSQETDNYGYTF. The DNA for the CDR3 is TGCGCCAGCAGCCAAGAGACAGACAACTATGGCTACACCTTC.

The CDR3 spells CASSLDRGASPYEQYF. CDR3 nucleotides: TGTGCCAGCAGCTTGGACAGGGGGGCTAGCCCCTACGAGCAGTACTTC. The chain combines TRBV5-5 with TRBJ2-7; 8 bases line up with TRBD1. Germline lookup yields CDR1 SGHKS and CDR2 YYEKEE (reference sequence). Losses at the gene ends were 0 bases for V and 2 bases for J; bases not matched to a gene: 7. The CDR3 has 16 residues. The variable domain in full, with the rest retrieved from reference TRBV5-5 and TRBJ2-7, is DAGVTQSPTHLIKTRGQQVTLRCSPISGHKSVSWYQQVLGQGPQFIFQYYEKEERGRGNFPDRFSARQFPNYSSELNVNALLLGDSALYLCASSLDRGASPYEQYFGPGTRLTVT.

This clone was recorded only once. The J gene is TRBJ1-5, the V gene TRBV4-2, with D hard to call. Germline CDR1 is LGHNA and CDR2 is YNFKEQ. The CDR3 totals 14 residues. The V and J ends lost 3 bases and 4 bases respectively, with 10 bases between them. CDR3 amino acids: CASSHGLINQPQHF. The CDR3 DNA follows: TGTGCCAGCAGCCATGGACTTATTAATCAGCCCCAGCATTTT.

CDR3 in DNA: TGTGCCAGCAGTGGCGGGACAGAGAACTATGGCTACACCTTC. It encodes CASSGGTENYGYTF. The chain employs TRBV6-1 and TRBJ1-2; 7 bases align to TRBD1. CDR1 and CDR2 (germline): MNHNS, SASEGT. V was clipped by 4 bases and J by 2 bases; unmatched bases: 4. This CDR3 region has 14 residues.

Notes on this clone: The junction and the germline gene differ at one end; a read error may be behind it. The chain uses TRBV7-7 and TRBJ2-3; TRBD2 agrees at 8 bases. The CDR3 covers 16 residues. Germline V gene lookup returns CDR1 SSHAT and CDR2 FNYEAQ (reference sequence). The CDR3 loop is CASSLYPGGGTDTQYF. DNA for the CDR3: TGTGCTAGCAGCTTATATCCCGGGGGGGGAACAGATACGCAGTATTTT. The variable domain in full, completed from reference TRBV7-7 and TRBJ2-3, reads GAGVSQSPRYKVTKRGQDVTLRCDPISSHATLYWYQQALGQGPEFLTYFNYEAQPDKSGLPSDRFSAERPEGSISTLTIQRTEQRDSAMYRCASSLYPGGGTDTQYFGPGTRLTVL.

The J gene is TRBJ1-1, the V gene TRBV5-1; D remains unclear. The V gene's germline CDR1 is SGHRS and CDR2 YFSETQ. The CDR3 length is 14 residues. V gave up 0 bases and J gave up 6 bases, with 12 bases separating them. CDR3 protein: CASSLGWESAEAFF. CDR3 coding DNA: TGCGCCAGCAGCTTGGGATGGGAGTCGGCTGAAGCTTTCTTT. Filled out from reference TRBV5-1 and TRBJ1-1, the complete variable domain reads KAGVTQTPRYLIKTRGQQVTLSCSPISGHRSVSWYQQTPGQGLQFLFEYFSETQRNKGNFPGRFSGRQFSNSRSEMNVSTLELGDSALYLCASSLGWESAEAFFGQGTRLTVV.

This clone was observed a single time. The chain employs TRBV4-1 and TRBJ2-1; 13 bases line up with TRBD2. After removal of 5 bases from V and 7 bases from J, the junction contained 11 bases not matched to a gene. CDR1 is MGHRA, CDR2 YSYEKL, per germline. The CDR3 loop spans 17 amino acids. The CDR3 protein is CASSSRTSGGLGNEQFF. CDR3 nucleotides: TGCGCCAGCAGCTCCCGGACTAGCGGGGGCCTGGGGAATGAGCAGTTCTTC.

The chain is built from TRBV2 and TRBJ2-1, with 13 bases fitting TRBD2. This CDR3 has 15 amino acids. The V gene end was trimmed by 6 bases and the J gene end by 7 bases; junction bases not matched to a gene: 6. CDR1 and CDR2 from the germline V gene are SNHLY and FYNNEI. For the CDR3, the DNA is TGTGCCAGCAGACCTACTAGCGGGGGGGCTAATGAGCAGTTCTTC. The encoded protein is CASRPTSGGANEQFF.

This chain connects TRBV30 to TRBJ2-3; a possible D gene is TRBD2 (5 bases). V was pared by 4 bases and J by 0 bases, with 17 bases between. CDR1 and CDR2 from the germline V gene are GTSNPN and SVGIG (reference sequence). The CDR3 length is 16 residues. The CDR3, as DNA: TGTGCCTGGACCGTAAGGTTCAGGACTAGCACAGATACGCAGTATTTT. Translating it yields CAWTVRFRTSTDTQYF.

This clone occurred a few times. The chain couples TRBV18 to TRBJ1-1; TRBD1 matches 7 bases. The CDR3 is 18 amino acids. Germline-derived CDR1 and CDR2 are KGHSH and LQKENI. The J segment lost 8 bases and the V segment lost 0 bases, leaving 18 bases of the junction unmatched. The CDR3 nucleotides are TGTGCCAGCTCACCACCTATAACACTTGGGACAGAGATCTCGGAAGCTTTCTTT. It is translated as CASSPPITLGTEISEAFF.

The CDR3 nucleotides are TGTGCCAGCAGTCCCCCCGTTTCAGCGGGGGGGAACACAGATACGCAGTATTTT. Protein sequence: CASSPPVSAGGNTDTQYF. The chain is built from TRBV28 and TRBJ2-3; 10 bases agree with TRBD2. Germline V gene data show CDR1 as MDHEN and CDR2 as SYDVKM. After removal of 5 bases from V and 2 bases from J, the junction contained 13 bases not matched to a gene. The CDR3 is made up of 18 amino acids.

The CDR3 bases are TGTGCCAGCAGTATCGGAGGGGAGGGCTATGGCTACACCTTC. Translation gives CASSIGGEGYGYTF. The J gene is TRBJ1-2, the V gene TRBV2, with D possibly TRBD1 on 5 matching bases. Germline assignment: CDR1 SNHLY and CDR2 FYNNEI. With 5 bases removed from V and 4 bases from J, the gap between germline ends came to 14 bases. The CDR3 spans 14 residues.

The chain is built from TRBV9 and TRBJ2-3, with 9 bases that match TRBD2. The CDR3 consists of 16 residues. The trim removed 4 bases at V and 0 bases at J, leaving 6 bases unmatched. Germline CDR1 reads SGDLS; CDR2 reads YYNGEE. CDR3 protein: CASSRAAGGSTDTQYF. CDR3 bases: TGTGCCAGCAGCCGCGCGGCGGGGGGGAGCACAGATACGCAGTATTTT.

The CDR3 here is CAWSVLQGSDTQYF. The CDR3 DNA reads as TGTGCCTGGAGTGTCCTACAGGGATCAGATACGCAGTATTTT. V and J are TRBV30 and TRBJ2-3; TRBD1 might be the D (6 bases). The length of the CDR3 is 14 residues. V lost 0 bases and J 4 bases, leaving 11 bases between the germline ends. Per the germline V gene, CDR1 is GTSNPN and CDR2 is SVGIG (reference sequence).

Only a few counts were recorded for this clone. The chain recombines TRBV7-8 with TRBJ1-4; tentatively, D is TRBD1 (5 bases). Trimming shortened V by 3 bases and J by 7 bases, and 12 bases separated the two germline ends. CDR1 is SGHVS and CDR2 is FQNEAQ in the germline V gene. This CDR3 is built from 14 residues. CDR3 protein: CASSLAGMGEKLFF. The CDR3 DNA reads TGTGCCAGCAGCTTGGCAGGGATGGGTGAAAAACTGTTTTTT.

This clone was seen only once. The genes are TRBV6-5 and TRBJ2-5; TRBD2 matches 11 bases. Trimming at V came to 6 bases and at J to 5 bases, leaving 2 bases not matched to a gene. The CDR3 runs to 13 residues. In germline, CDR1 is MNHEY, CDR2 SVGAGI. CDR3 in amino acids: CASRLAGAETQYF. The CDR3 DNA is TGTGCCAGCAGACTAGCGGGGGCGGAGACCCAGTACTTC.